The 21 T cell receptor beta chains in this list originate from one sample, sequenced in a study of blood T cell repertoires in COVID-19 (TCRdb year 2020). The protocol used for the library was the immunoSEQ multiplex PCR assay. Held by TCRdb, this immuneACCESS table contains in-frame sequences only and omits some clones. Under half of the omission traces to an unresolved V gene where checked; the cause of the rest is unknown. This sample has some 190,000 clones in its table, and 88% of those were observed once. Clones ranked in the top ten supply about 1.1% of the sample. The sequencing input was peripheral blood. The receptors derive from a man between 25 and 39 years old with acute or convalescent COVID-19.

This clone appeared a few times. The chain recombines TRBV27 with TRBJ1-5; unclear D gene. Germline-derived CDR1 and CDR2 are MNHEY and SMNVEV (reference sequence). The ends were cut back, 2 bases at V and 3 bases at J, with 11 bases in the middle. The CDR3 spans 15 residues. The CDR3, as DNA: TGTGCCAGCAGTTTAGGTTGGGGAGACAATCAGCCCCAGCATTTT. This translates into CASSLGWGDNQPQHF.

The chain joins TRBV7-2 to TRBJ2-7; the D is unclear. The length of the CDR3 is 15 residues. With 7 bases removed from V and 2 bases from J, the gap between germline ends came to 18 bases. Germline CDR1 reads SGHTA; CDR2 reads FQGNSA. The CDR3 coding sequence is TGTGCCAGCACCAATTTCGACGCTCTAGCCTACGAGCAGTACTTC. Translated: CASTNFDALAYEQYF.

The genes are TRBV28 and TRBJ2-1; the D gene is possibly TRBD2 (5 bases). CDR1 is MDHEN and CDR2 is SYDVKM in the germline V gene. The CDR3 runs to 15 residues. V dropped 5 bases and J dropped 4 bases, with 15 bases sitting between them. The CDR3 nucleotides read TGTGCCAGCAGTCCCGACGGTAGCGCATACAATGAGCAGTTCTTC. The encoded protein is CASSPDGSAYNEQFF.

V is TRBV7-2 and J is TRBJ1-4; 7 bases fit TRBD1. Germline loops: CDR1 SGHTA, CDR2 FQGNSA. This CDR3 contains 14 residues. Trimming at V came to 5 bases and at J to 8 bases, leaving 8 bases not matched to a gene. The CDR3: CASSLRTGGEKLFF. CDR3 DNA: TGTGCCAGCAGCCTTCGGACAGGCGGAGAAAAACTGTTTTTT.

The chain links TRBV7-3 to TRBJ2-5; perhaps TRBD2 as D (6 bases). V shed 2 bases and J shed 5 bases, with 9 bases lying between them. The CDR3 extends over 13 amino acids. Germline loops: CDR1 SGHTA, CDR2 FQGTGA. CDR3 bases: TGTGCCAGCAGCTTAGTGCGGGGCGAGACCCAGTACTTC. This gives the protein CASSLVRGETQYF.

V is TRBV5-1 and J is TRBJ1-6; a weak D match, TRBD1 (5 bases). The CDR3 has 16 residues. V was pared by 9 bases and J by 0 bases, with 16 bases between. Germline loops: CDR1 SGHRS, CDR2 YFSETQ. The CDR3: CATRLDDSSYNSPLHF. The CDR3 region has the DNA TGCGCCACCCGTTTGGACGACAGCTCCTATAATTCACCCCTCCACTTT.

The rearrangement joins TRBV20-1 to TRBJ1-2; tentatively, D is TRBD1 (6 bases). The CDR3 spans 14 residues. Trimming pared 3 bases from V and 1 base from J, leaving 12 bases between. CDR1 DFQATT and CDR2 SNEGSKA come from the germline V gene (reference sequence). CDR3 coding DNA: TGCAGTGCTAGTCAGGGGCATCTTAACTATGGCTACACCTTC. The encoded protein is CSASQGHLNYGYTF.

V gene TRBV15 combines with J gene TRBJ1-2; D is unclear. This CDR3 is 15 amino acids long. Trimming pared 1 base from V and 6 bases from J, leaving 15 bases between. The germline gives CDR1 LNHNV, CDR2 YYDKDF (reference sequence). The CDR3 spells CATSRAGIAQNGYTF. CDR3 sequence (DNA): TGTGCCACCAGCAGAGCGGGTATAGCCCAAAATGGCTACACCTTC.

The chain combines TRBV28 with TRBJ1-4; 7 bases are a match to TRBD1. The CDR3 sequence is 14 residues long. Germline loops: CDR1 MDHEN, CDR2 SYDVKM. V lost 5 bases, J lost 6 bases, and 6 bases stayed unmatched. CDR3 loop: CASSPAGQYEKLFF. CDR3 nucleotides: TGTGCCAGCAGTCCGGCGGGACAGTATGAAAAACTGTTTTTT. Full variable domain (missing parts from reference TRBV28 and TRBJ1-4): DVKVTQSSRYLVKRTGEKVFLECVQDMDHENMFWYRQDPGLGLRLIYFSYDVKMKEKGDIPEGYSVSREKKERFSLILESASTNQTSMYLCASSPAGQYEKLFFGSGTQLSVL.

The genes are TRBV2 and TRBJ1-5, with 9 bases that match TRBD1. Germline V gene data show CDR1 as SNHLY and CDR2 as FYNNEI. CDR3 length equals 20 residues. V gave up 6 bases and J gave up 0 bases; unmatched junction bases: 18. The CDR3 DNA follows: TGTGCCAGCAGGGAGGACAGGGGATCATTCCTAAGATCTAGCAATCAGCCCCAGCATTTT. Encoded protein: CASREDRGSFLRSSNQPQHF.

CDR3 sequence reads: CASSLALAGNTGELFF. DNA of the CDR3: TGCGCCAGCAGCTTAGCACTAGCGGGGAACACCGGGGAGCTGTTTTTT. The chain is built from TRBV5-1 and TRBJ2-2; 9 bases line up with TRBD2. There are 16 residues in the CDR3. V gave up 2 bases and J gave up 1 base; unmatched junction bases: 3. Germline CDR1 is SGHRS and CDR2 is YFSETQ.

This chain connects TRBV19 to TRBJ2-3; no firm D call. Germline CDR1 and CDR2: LNHDA and SQIVND (reference sequence). Trimming removed 5 bases from V and 4 bases from J, with 10 bases in between. The CDR3 contains 13 residues. CDR3 sequence: CASSPQDSDTQYF. CDR3 nucleotide sequence: TGTGCCAGTAGTCCCCAGGATTCAGATACGCAGTATTTT. Combining the CDR3 with reference TRBV19 and TRBJ2-3 gives the whole variable domain DGGITQSPKYLFRKEGQNVTLSCEQNLNHDAMYWYRQDPGQGLRLIYYSQIVNDFQKGDIAEGYSVSREKKESFPLTVTSAQKNPTAFYLCASSPQDSDTQYFGPGTRLTVL.

The genes are TRBV3-1 (or the pseudogene TRBV3-2) and TRBJ2-1; D is uncertain. This CDR3 has 12 amino acids. Germline CDR1 LGHDT, CDR2 YNNKEL (reference sequence). Trimming removed 5 bases from V and 8 bases from J, with 10 bases in between. Here the CDR3 reads CASSSTGHEQFF. The CDR3 nucleotides are TGTGCCAGCAGCTCCACTGGGCATGAGCAGTTCTTC.

The rearrangement joins TRBV9 to TRBJ1-3; 10 nucleotides line up with TRBD1. Germline CDR1 reads SGDLS; CDR2 reads YYNGEE. The CDR3 consists of 16 residues. The junction had 2 bases not matched to a gene; V was cut back by 0 bases and J by 2 bases. CDR3 residues: CASSVGQGAPGNTIYF. The CDR3 region has the DNA TGTGCCAGCAGCGTAGGACAGGGGGCCCCTGGAAACACCATATATTTT.

There are a few counts of this clone. The gene calls are TRBV28 and TRBJ2-3; 10 bases are shared with TRBD1. The V gene's germline CDR1 is MDHEN and CDR2 SYDVKM. J lost 4 bases, V lost 6 bases, and 7 bases had no gene match. This CDR3 has 15 amino acids. Written as DNA, the CDR3 is TGTGCCAGCAGCCCCAGACAGGGGGCATCAGATACGCAGTATTTT. Its translation: CASSPRQGASDTQYF.

This clone was seen once. The CDR3 bases are TGTGCCAGCAGCCCTCTACCTAGCGTCAATGAGCAGTTCTTC. It translates to CASSPLPSVNEQFF. The chain uses TRBV7-3 and TRBJ2-1; a weak D match, TRBD2 (6 bases). Germline CDR1 reads SGHTA; CDR2 reads FQGTGA. V lost 5 bases to trimming and J lost 6 bases, with 14 bases between them. The CDR3 covers 14 residues.

The chain employs TRBV7-9 and TRBJ1-2; D gene ambiguous. Trimming removed 5 bases from V and 4 bases from J, with 14 bases in between. Germline V lookup: CDR1 SEHNR, CDR2 FQNEAQ (reference sequence). This CDR3 spans 14 amino acids. The CDR3 here is CASSMGQEAYGYTF. Here the CDR3 DNA reads TGTGCCAGCAGCATGGGTCAGGAAGCCTATGGCTACACCTTC.

The chain couples TRBV4-2 to TRBJ2-1; D unclear. Germline V gives CDR1 LGHNA, CDR2 YNFKEQ. The ends were cut back, 0 bases at V and 5 bases at J, with 5 bases in the middle. This CDR3 is built from 13 residues. CDR3 DNA sequence: TGTGCCAGCAGCCAAGATCCTCACAATGAGCAGTTCTTC. Encoded protein: CASSQDPHNEQFF.

The chain links TRBV11-2 to TRBJ2-5; perhaps TRBD2 as D (5 bases). V shed 1 base and J shed 5 bases, with 14 bases lying between them. The CDR3 has 15 amino acids. Germline CDR1 SGHAT, CDR2 FQNNGV. Here the CDR3 DNA reads TGTGCCAGCAGCTTAGGTCCTAGCCGAGGGGAGACCCAGTACTTC. Translating gives CASSLGPSRGETQYF. Based on the CDR3 plus reference TRBV11-2 and TRBJ2-5, the full variable domain is EAGVAQSPRYKIIEKRQSVAFWCNPISGHATLYWYQQILGQGPKLLIQFQNNGVVDDSQLPKDRFSAERLKGVDSTLKIQPAKLEDSAVYLCASSLGPSRGETQYFGPGTRLLVL.

This chain connects TRBV9 to TRBJ2-3; 8 bases align to TRBD2. Per the germline V gene, CDR1 is SGDLS and CDR2 is YYNGEE. This CDR3 is 18 amino acids long. Unmatched junction bases numbered 13, after V lost 4 bases and J lost 0 bases. The CDR3 bases are TGTGCCAGCAGCTTAACTAGCGGAGAGACCCCGAGCACAGATACGCAGTATTTT. This gives the protein CASSLTSGETPSTDTQYF.

J is TRBJ1-5 and V is TRBV28; D is unclear. From germline, CDR1 is MDHEN and CDR2 SYDVKM. Trimming shortened V by 1 base and J by 4 bases, and 17 bases separated the two germline ends. The CDR3 has 17 amino acids. The DNA for the CDR3 is TGTGCCAGCAGTTTATTCTCATGGGCCGCCAGTAATCAGCCCCAGCATTTT. This translates into CASSLFSWAASNQPQHF.